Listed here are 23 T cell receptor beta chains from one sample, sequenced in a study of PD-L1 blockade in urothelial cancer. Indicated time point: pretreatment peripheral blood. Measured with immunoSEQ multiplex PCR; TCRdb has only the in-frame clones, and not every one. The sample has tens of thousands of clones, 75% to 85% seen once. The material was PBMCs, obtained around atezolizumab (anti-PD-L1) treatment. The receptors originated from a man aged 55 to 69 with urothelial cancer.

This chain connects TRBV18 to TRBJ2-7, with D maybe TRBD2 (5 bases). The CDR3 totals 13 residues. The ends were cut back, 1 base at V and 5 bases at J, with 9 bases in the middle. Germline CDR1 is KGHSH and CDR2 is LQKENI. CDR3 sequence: CASSPRIGDEQYF. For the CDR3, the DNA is TGTGCCAGCTCACCACGGATCGGGGACGAGCAGTACTTC.

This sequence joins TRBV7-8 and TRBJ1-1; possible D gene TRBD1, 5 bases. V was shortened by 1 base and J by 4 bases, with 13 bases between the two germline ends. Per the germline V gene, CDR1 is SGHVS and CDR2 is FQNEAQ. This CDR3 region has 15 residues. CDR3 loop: CASSLGYRGGTEAFF. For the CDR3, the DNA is TGTGCCAGCAGCTTAGGCTATAGGGGAGGCACTGAAGCTTTCTTT.

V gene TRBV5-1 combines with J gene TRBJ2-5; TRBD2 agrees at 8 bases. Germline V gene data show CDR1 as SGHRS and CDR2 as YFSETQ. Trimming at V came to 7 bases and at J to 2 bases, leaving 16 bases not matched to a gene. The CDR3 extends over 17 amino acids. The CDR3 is CASGQGSGRGIQETQYF. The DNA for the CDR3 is TGCGCCAGCGGACAAGGGAGCGGGAGAGGGATTCAAGAGACCCAGTACTTC.

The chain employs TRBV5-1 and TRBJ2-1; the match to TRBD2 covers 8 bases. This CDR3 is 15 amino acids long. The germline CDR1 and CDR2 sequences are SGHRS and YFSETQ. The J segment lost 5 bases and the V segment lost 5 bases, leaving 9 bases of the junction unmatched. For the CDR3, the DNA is TGCGCCAGCAGGGTTGGTTTAGCGGGAAACAATGAGCAGTTCTTC. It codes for CASRVGLAGNNEQFF. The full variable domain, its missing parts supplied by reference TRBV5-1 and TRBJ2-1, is KAGVTQTPRYLIKTRGQQVTLSCSPISGHRSVSWYQQTPGQGLQFLFEYFSETQRNKGNFPGRFSGRQFSNSRSEMNVSTLELGDSALYLCASRVGLAGNNEQFFGPGTRLTVL.

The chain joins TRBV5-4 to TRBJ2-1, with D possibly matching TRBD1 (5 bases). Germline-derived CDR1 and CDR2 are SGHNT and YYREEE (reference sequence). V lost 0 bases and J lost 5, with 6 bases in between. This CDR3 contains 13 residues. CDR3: CASSLVQDNEQFF. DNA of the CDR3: TGTGCCAGCAGCTTGGTACAGGACAATGAGCAGTTCTTC.

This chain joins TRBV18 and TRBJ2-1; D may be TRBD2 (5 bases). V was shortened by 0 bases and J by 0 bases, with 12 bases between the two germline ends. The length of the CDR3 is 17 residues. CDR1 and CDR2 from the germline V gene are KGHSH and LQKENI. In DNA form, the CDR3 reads TGTGCCAGCTCACCACCCCGCGGGTCGAGCTCCTACAATGAGCAGTTCTTC. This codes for CASSPPRGSSSYNEQFF.

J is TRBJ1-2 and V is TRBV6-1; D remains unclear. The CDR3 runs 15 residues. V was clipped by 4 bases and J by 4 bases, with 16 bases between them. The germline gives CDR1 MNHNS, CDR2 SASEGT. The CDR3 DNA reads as TGTGCCAGCAGTGGGGAGGGCGGAGGGAGCTATGGCTACACCTTC. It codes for CASSGEGGGSYGYTF.

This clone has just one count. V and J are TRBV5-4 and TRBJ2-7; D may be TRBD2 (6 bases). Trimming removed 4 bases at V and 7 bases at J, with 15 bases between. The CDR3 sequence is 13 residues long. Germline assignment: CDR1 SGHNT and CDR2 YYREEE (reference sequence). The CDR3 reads CASSLKGGVEQYF. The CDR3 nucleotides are TGTGCCAGCAGCCTAAAGGGCGGGGTTGAGCAGTACTTC.

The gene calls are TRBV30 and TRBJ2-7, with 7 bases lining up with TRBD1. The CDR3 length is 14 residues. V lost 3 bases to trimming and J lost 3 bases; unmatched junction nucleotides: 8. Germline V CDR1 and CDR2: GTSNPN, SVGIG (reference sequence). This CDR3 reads CAWSDRWDSYEQYF. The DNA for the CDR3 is TGTGCCTGGAGCGACCGCTGGGACAGCTACGAGCAGTACTTC.

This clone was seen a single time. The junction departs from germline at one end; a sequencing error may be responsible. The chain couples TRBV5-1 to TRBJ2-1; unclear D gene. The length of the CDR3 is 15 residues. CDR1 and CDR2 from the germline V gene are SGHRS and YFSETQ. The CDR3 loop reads CASSLARVSNNEQFF. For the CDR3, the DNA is TGCGCCAGCAGCTTGGCCCGGGTCTCCAACAATGAGCAGTTCTTC.

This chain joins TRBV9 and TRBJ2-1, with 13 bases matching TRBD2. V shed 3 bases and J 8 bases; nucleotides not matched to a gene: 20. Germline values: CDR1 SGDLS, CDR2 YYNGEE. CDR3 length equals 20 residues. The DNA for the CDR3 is TGTGCCAGCAGCGCCCGGGACAGCCCAAGTACTAGCGGGAGGGCCGATGAGCAGTTCTTC. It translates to CASSARDSPSTSGRADEQFF.

This CDR3 reads CASSLWAGGSPLHF. The CDR3 bases are TGTGCCAGCAGCTTGTGGGCAGGGGGTTCACCCCTCCACTTT. The V and J genes are TRBV5-6 and TRBJ1-6, with TRBD1 matching 7 bases. Germline CDR1 is SGHDT and CDR2 is YYEEEE. CDR3 size: 14 residues. V lost 1 base and J lost 9; bases outside the gene matches: 4.

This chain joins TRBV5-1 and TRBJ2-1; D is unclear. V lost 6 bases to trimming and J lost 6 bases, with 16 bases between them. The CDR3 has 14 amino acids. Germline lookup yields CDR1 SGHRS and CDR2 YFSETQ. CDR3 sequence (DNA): TGCGCCAGCACTAGGCAAAGCCCGGGCAATGAGCAGTTCTTC. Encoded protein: CASTRQSPGNEQFF.

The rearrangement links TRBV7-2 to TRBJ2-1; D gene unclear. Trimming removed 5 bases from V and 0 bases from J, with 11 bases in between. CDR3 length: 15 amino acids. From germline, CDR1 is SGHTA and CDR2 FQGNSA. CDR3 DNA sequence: TGTGCCAGCAGCGAGACTTCTAGCTCCTACAATGAGCAGTTCTTC. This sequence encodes CASSETSSSYNEQFF.

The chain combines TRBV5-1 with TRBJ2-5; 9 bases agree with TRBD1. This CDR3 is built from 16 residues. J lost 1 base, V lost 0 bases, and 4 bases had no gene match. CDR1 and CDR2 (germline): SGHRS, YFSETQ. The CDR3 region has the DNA TGCGCCAGCAGCTTGGGGGGACAGGGACCCCAAGAGACCCAGTACTTC. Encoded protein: CASSLGGQGPQETQYF.

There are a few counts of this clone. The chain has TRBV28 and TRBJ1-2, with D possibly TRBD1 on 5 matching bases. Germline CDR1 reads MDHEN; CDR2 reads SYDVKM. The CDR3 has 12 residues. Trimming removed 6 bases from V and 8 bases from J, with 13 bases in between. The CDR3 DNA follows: TGTGCCAGCAGCAGTCGGACATTCGGCTACACCTTC. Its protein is CASSSRTFGYTF.

In nucleotides, the CDR3 is TGCGCCAGCAGCCAAGGACAGTCCTTCTCTGGGGCCAACGTCCTGACTTTC. This encodes CASSQGQSFSGANVLTF. This rearrangement joins TRBV4-3 to TRBJ2-6; weak D call: TRBD1 (5 bases). The CDR3 is 17 residues long. Germline assignment: CDR1 LGHNA and CDR2 YSLEER. Trimming pared 1 base from V and 0 bases from J, leaving 10 bases between.

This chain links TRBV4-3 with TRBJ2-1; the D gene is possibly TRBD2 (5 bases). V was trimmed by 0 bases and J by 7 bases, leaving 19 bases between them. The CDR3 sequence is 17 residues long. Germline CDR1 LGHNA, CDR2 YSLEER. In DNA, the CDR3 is TGCGCCAGCAGCCAAGATAGCGTCCCGGGATATCGGAATGAGCAGTTCTTC. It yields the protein CASSQDSVPGYRNEQFF.

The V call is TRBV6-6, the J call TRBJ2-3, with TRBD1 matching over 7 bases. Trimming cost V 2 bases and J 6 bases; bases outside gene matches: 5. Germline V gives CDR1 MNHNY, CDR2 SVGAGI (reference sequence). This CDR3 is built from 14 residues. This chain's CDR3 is CASSYDRAGDTQYF. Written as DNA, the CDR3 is TGTGCCAGCAGTTACGACAGGGCAGGGGATACGCAGTATTTT.

The CDR3 bases are TGTGCCACCAGCAGAGAGGCGGGACCCCTCCATGAGCAGTTCTTC. Encoded protein: CATSREAGPLHEQFF. The chain carries TRBV15 and TRBJ2-1, with a tentative D call TRBD2 (6 bases). Between the trimmed V and J ends, which lost 0 bases and 8 bases, there was a span of 14 bases. Looked up from germline, CDR1 is LNHNV and CDR2 is YYDKDF (reference sequence). The CDR3 is 15 residues long. The full variable domain, its missing parts supplied by reference TRBV15 and TRBJ2-1, is DAMVIQNPRYQVTQFGKPVTLSCSQTLNHNVMYWYQQKSSQAPKLLFHYYDKDFNNEADTPDNFQSRRPNTSFCFLDIRSPGLGDTAMYLCATSREAGPLHEQFFGPGTRLTVL.

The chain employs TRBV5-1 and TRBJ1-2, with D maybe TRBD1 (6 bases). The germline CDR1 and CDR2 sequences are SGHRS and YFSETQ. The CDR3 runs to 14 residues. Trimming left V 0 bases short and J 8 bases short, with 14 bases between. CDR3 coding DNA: TGCGCCAGCAGCTTGGATGGGGGGGCGGCGGGCTACACCTTC. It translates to CASSLDGGAAGYTF.

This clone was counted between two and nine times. CDR3 loop: CASSGEPGELFF. CDR3 nucleotide sequence: TGCGCCAGCAGCGGGGAGCCTGGGGAGCTGTTTTTT. The J gene is TRBJ2-2, the V gene TRBV10-1; tentatively, D is TRBD2 (5 bases). V was cut by 6 bases and J by 8 bases, with 10 bases left in between. The CDR3 has 12 amino acids. The V gene's germline CDR1 is WNHNN and CDR2 SYGVQD (reference sequence).

The CDR3 region is CASSSTGGQYEQYF. The CDR3 DNA reads TGTGCCAGCAGTTCCACAGGGGGACAATACGAGCAGTACTTC. This chain uses TRBV28 with TRBJ2-7, with 8 bases lining up with TRBD1. This CDR3 spans 14 amino acids. Germline V lookup: CDR1 MDHEN, CDR2 SYDVKM. J was trimmed by 4 bases and V by 4 bases; bases with no gene match: 6.